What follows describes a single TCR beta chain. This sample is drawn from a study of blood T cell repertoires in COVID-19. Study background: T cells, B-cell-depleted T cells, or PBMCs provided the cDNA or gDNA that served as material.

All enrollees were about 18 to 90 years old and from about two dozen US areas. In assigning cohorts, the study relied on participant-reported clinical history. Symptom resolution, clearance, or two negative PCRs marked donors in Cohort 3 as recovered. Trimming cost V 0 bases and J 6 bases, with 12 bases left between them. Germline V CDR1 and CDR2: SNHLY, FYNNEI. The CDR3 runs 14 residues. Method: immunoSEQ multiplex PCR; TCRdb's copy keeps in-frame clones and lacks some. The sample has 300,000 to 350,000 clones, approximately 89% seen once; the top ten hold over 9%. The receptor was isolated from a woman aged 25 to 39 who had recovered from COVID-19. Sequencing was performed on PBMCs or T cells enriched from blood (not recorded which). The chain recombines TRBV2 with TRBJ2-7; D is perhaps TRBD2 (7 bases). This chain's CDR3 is CASSEAGGGVEQYF. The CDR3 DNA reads TGTGCCAGCAGTGAAGCCGGAGGGGGGGTCGAGCAGTACTTC.